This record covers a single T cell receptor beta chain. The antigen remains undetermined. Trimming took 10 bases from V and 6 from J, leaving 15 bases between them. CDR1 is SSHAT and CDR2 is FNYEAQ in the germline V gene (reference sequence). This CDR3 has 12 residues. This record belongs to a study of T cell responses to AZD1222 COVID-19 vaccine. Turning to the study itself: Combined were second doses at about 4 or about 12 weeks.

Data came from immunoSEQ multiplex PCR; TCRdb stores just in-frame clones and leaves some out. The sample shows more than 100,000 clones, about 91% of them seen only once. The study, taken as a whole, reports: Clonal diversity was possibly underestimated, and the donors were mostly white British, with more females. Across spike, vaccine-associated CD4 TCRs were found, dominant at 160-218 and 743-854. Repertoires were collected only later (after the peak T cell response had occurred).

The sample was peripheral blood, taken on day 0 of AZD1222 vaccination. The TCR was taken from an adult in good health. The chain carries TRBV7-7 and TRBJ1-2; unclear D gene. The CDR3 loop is CAIRDRTDGYTF. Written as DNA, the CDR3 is TGTGCCATCAGAGACCGCACAGATGGCTACACCTTC.